A single sample gave rise to the 29 T cell receptor beta chains below, sequenced in a study of cytomegalovirus exposure and HLA in healthy donors. In the PCR, 60 Vbeta and 13 Jbeta primers were used. Sequencing used immunoSEQ multiplex PCR; TCRdb keeps in-frame clones, though not all of them. The sample includes tens of thousands of clones, more than 65% of them seen just once. Sequencing was carried out using PBMCs. The receptors were sampled from a man aged 25-40 years in good health and CMV-seronegative.

This clone has more than one count but fewer than ten. The rearrangement links TRBV6-6 to TRBJ2-7, with 7 bases identical to TRBD2. V dropped 0 bases and J dropped 4; count of bases not matched to a gene: 9. The CDR3 has 16 residues. CDR1 is MNHNY, CDR2 SVGAGI, per germline (reference sequence). The CDR3 sequence is CASSYSGGLRFYEQYF. CDR3 bases: TGTGCCAGCAGTTACTCGGGGGGGTTACGTTTTTACGAGCAGTACTTC.

This clone was counted between two and nine times. The V call is TRBV9, the J call TRBJ2-5; 10 bases map to TRBD2. The V gene's germline CDR1 is SGDLS and CDR2 YYNGEE. CDR3 length equals 15 residues. Trimming removed 3 bases from V and 4 bases from J; junction bases left unmatched: 6. The CDR3, as DNA: TGTGCCAGCAGCGGAAGCGGGGGGGCCAGAGAGACCCAGTACTTC. This codes for CASSGSGGARETQYF.

The V and J genes are TRBV25-1 and TRBJ2-5; D is perhaps TRBD1 (6 bases). The V end was cut by 3 bases, the J end by 1 base, with 12 bases between. This CDR3 spans 15 amino acids. CDR1 is MGHDK and CDR2 is SYGVNS in the germline V gene. In DNA, the CDR3 is TGTGCCAGCAGTGACCCGGACAGATTCCAAGAGACCCAGTACTTC. Its translation: CASSDPDRFQETQYF.

The chain couples TRBV30 to TRBJ2-7; no firm D call. The CDR3 is 13 amino acids. Deletions cut 0 bases from V and 3 bases from J, with 9 bases between. Germline CDR1 is GTSNPN and CDR2 is SVGIG (reference sequence). The CDR3 loop reads CAWSVGPGYEQYF. For the CDR3, the DNA is TGTGCCTGGAGTGTAGGCCCAGGCTACGAGCAGTACTTC.

This chain uses TRBV18 with TRBJ1-3, with D unresolved. V lost 2 bases and J 0 bases, leaving 8 bases between the germline ends. The CDR3 loop spans 15 amino acids. From germline, CDR1 is KGHSH and CDR2 LQKENI. The DNA of the CDR3 is TGTGCCAGCTCACCAGATGGCTCCTCTGGAAACACCATATATTTT. Translated: CASSPDGSSGNTIYF. The full variable domain, with the rest looked up from reference TRBV18 and TRBJ1-3, is NAGVMQNPRHLVRRRGQEARLRCSPMKGHSHVYWYRQLPEEGLKFMVYLQKENIIDESGMPKERFSAEFPKEGPSILRIQQVVRGDSAAYFCASSPDGSSGNTIYFGEGSWLTVV.

This rearrangement joins TRBV10-3 to TRBJ1-5, with 7 bases aligning to TRBD1. The germline CDR1 and CDR2 sequences are ENHRY and SYGVKD. The CDR3 is made up of 16 amino acids. Trimming at V came to 0 bases and at J to 2 bases, leaving 4 bases not matched to a gene. Written as DNA, the CDR3 is TGTGCCATCAGTGAGTCGGCAGGGGGAGGCAATCAGCCCCAGCATTTT. Protein product: CAISESAGGGNQPQHF.

This clone was detected only once. J is TRBJ1-1 and V is TRBV19; 9 nucleotides match TRBD1. The CDR3 consists of 14 residues. Trimming cost V 4 bases and J 5 bases; bases outside gene matches: 5. The germline V gene encodes CDR1 LNHDA and CDR2 SQIVND (reference sequence). CDR3 sequence: CASSTRTGVTEAFF. In DNA form, the CDR3 reads TGTGCCAGTAGTACCCGGACAGGGGTGACTGAAGCTTTCTTT.

The chain is built from TRBV4-3 and TRBJ1-4; 10 nucleotides agree with TRBD1. The CDR3 is 15 residues long. The germline V gene encodes CDR1 LGHNA and CDR2 YSLEER. V lost 0 bases and J lost 7; bases outside the gene matches: 2. The CDR3, as DNA: TGCGCCAGCAGCCAAGAGACAGGGGGCGTTGAAAAACTGTTTTTT. Protein: CASSQETGGVEKLFF.

This chain uses TRBV5-1 with TRBJ2-3; tentatively, D is TRBD1 (6 bases). Germline V gene lookup returns CDR1 SGHRS and CDR2 YFSETQ. The V end lost 0 bases, the J end lost 1 base, and 9 bases lay between the germline ends. The CDR3 consists of 15 residues. The CDR3 region has the DNA TGCGCCAGCAGCTTGGATACAGGGCGCACAGATACGCAGTATTTT. This gives the protein CASSLDTGRTDTQYF.

The gene calls are TRBV15 and TRBJ1-1; no definite D call. The CDR3 length is 15 residues. Germline V CDR1 and CDR2: LNHNV, YYDKDF (reference sequence). V lost 0 bases to trimming and J lost 1 base, with 9 bases between them. In nucleotides, the CDR3 is TGTGCCACCAGCAGAGACGCGCTTCCGAACACTGAAGCTTTCTTT. Translated: CATSRDALPNTEAFF.

The rearrangement uses TRBV2 and TRBJ1-4; TRBD1 aligns across 8 bases. CDR1 SNHLY and CDR2 FYNNEI come from the germline V gene. V trimming: 4 bases; J trimming: 7 bases; junction bases outside the gene matches: 8. The CDR3 runs 15 residues. CDR3 nucleotide sequence: TGTGCCAGCAGTGCGGGGACAGGTTCCTTTGAAAAACTGTTTTTT. Encoded protein: CASSAGTGSFEKLFF.

This chain uses TRBV19 with TRBJ1-2; TRBD1 matches 7 bases. Germline CDR1 is LNHDA and CDR2 is SQIVND (reference sequence). CDR3 length equals 15 residues. J gave up 5 bases and V 1 base, and 7 bases lay outside the gene matches. CDR3 loop: CASSIGDSVSYGYTF. In DNA form, the CDR3 reads TGTGCCAGTAGTATAGGGGACAGTGTTTCTTATGGCTACACCTTC.

This clone was observed a few times. The gene calls are TRBV2 and TRBJ2-7; D is perhaps TRBD2 (7 bases). V lost 2 bases, J lost 0 bases, and 11 bases lay in between. The CDR3 spans 15 residues. Germline CDR1 and CDR2: SNHLY and FYNNEI. CDR3 bases: TGTGCCAGCAGTGAACGGGGGGACAACTCCTACGAGCAGTACTTC. This gives the protein CASSERGDNSYEQYF.

V usage is TRBV19 and J usage is TRBJ1-1; D perhaps matches TRBD1 (6 bases). The CDR3 contains 16 residues. From germline, CDR1 is LNHDA and CDR2 SQIVND (reference sequence). The V end lost 5 bases, the J end lost 4 bases, and 20 bases lay between the germline ends. The CDR3 bases are TGTGCCAGTAGTGTCGACGCAGGGGTAGGGAGCACTGAAGCTTTCTTT. Residues: CASSVDAGVGSTEAFF. Full variable domain (outside the CDR3, taken from reference TRBV19 and TRBJ1-1): DGGITQSPKYLFRKEGQNVTLSCEQNLNHDAMYWYRQDPGQGLRLIYYSQIVNDFQKGDIAEGYSVSREKKESFPLTVTSAQKNPTAFYLCASSVDAGVGSTEAFFGQGTRLTVV.

J is TRBJ1-3 and V is TRBV6-6; D gene ambiguous. Trimming took 6 bases from V and 0 from J, leaving 12 bases between them. This CDR3 region has 15 residues. CDR1 and CDR2 (germline): MNHNY, SVGAGI (reference sequence). This chain's CDR3 is CASSRDTSSGNTIYF. The CDR3 DNA is TGTGCCAGCAGCCGAGACACGAGCTCTGGAAACACCATATATTTT.

The rearrangement links TRBV6-4 to TRBJ2-2; D possibly corresponds to TRBD1 (5 bases). Germline CDR1 is MRHNA and CDR2 is SNTAGT. The CDR3 runs to 15 residues. Trimming took 3 bases from V and 0 from J, leaving 8 bases between them. The DNA for the CDR3 is TGTGCCAGCAGTGAAGACAGCGCGAACACCGGGGAGCTGTTTTTT. This encodes CASSEDSANTGELFF.

The V call is TRBV5-6, the J call TRBJ2-7; 14 bases map to TRBD2. The CDR3 length is 14 residues. With V trimmed by 4 bases and J by 3 bases, 0 bases remained unmatched. CDR1 and CDR2 (germline): SGHDT, YYEEEE. For the CDR3, the DNA is TGTGCCAGCAGCGGGACTAGCGGGGGCTACGAGCAGTACTTC. It specifies CASSGTSGGYEQYF.

The chain has TRBV7-9 and TRBJ2-5; 11 nucleotides match TRBD2. V shed 1 base and J 3 bases; nucleotides not matched to a gene: 7. The V gene's germline CDR1 is SEHNR and CDR2 FQNEAQ (reference sequence). CDR3 length equals 17 residues. CDR3 nucleotides: TGTGCCAGCAGCTTAGTTCGGGTACTAGCGGGGGAAGAGACCCAGTACTTC. It yields the protein CASSLVRVLAGEETQYF.

This chain connects TRBV7-3 to TRBJ2-2, with 10 bases identical to TRBD1. CDR1 SGHTA and CDR2 FQGTGA come from the germline V gene. This CDR3 is 15 amino acids long. The trim removed 5 bases at V and 4 bases at J, leaving 4 bases unmatched. CDR3 nucleotides: TGTGCCAGCAGCCGACAGGGGGCAAGCACCGGGGAGCTGTTTTTT. As protein: CASSRQGASTGELFF. Using reference TRBV7-3 and TRBJ2-2 for the parts outside the CDR3, the full variable domain is GAGVSQTPSNKVTEKGKYVELRCDPISGHTALYWYRQSLGQGPEFLIYFQGTGAADDSGLPNDRFFAVRPEGSVSTLKIQRTERGDSAVYLCASSRQGASTGELFFGEGSRLTVL.

The chain joins TRBV28 to TRBJ2-7, with a weak D call TRBD2 (5 bases). Germline loops: CDR1 MDHEN, CDR2 SYDVKM. The CDR3 extends over 17 amino acids. Trimming shortened V by 6 bases and J by 7 bases, and 28 bases separated the two germline ends. CDR3 nucleotides: TGTGCCAGCAGCCGCGGGCCTGATGGTGGGGATCTGGGTGAGCAGTACTTC. Protein: CASSRGPDGGDLGEQYF.

This clone was observed a few times. This chain joins TRBV5-1 and TRBJ2-3; D call uncertain. V was clipped by 3 bases and J by 4 bases, with 9 bases between them. Germline V CDR1 and CDR2: SGHRS, YFSETQ. The CDR3 is 13 residues long. The CDR3 DNA reads as TGCGCCAGCAGCTCCCCTGGCTCAGATACGCAGTATTTT. Translating it yields CASSSPGSDTQYF. The full variable domain, completed using reference TRBV5-1 and TRBJ2-3, is KAGVTQTPRYLIKTRGQQVTLSCSPISGHRSVSWYQQTPGQGLQFLFEYFSETQRNKGNFPGRFSGRQFSNSRSEMNVSTLELGDSALYLCASSSPGSDTQYFGPGTRLTVL.

The chain joins TRBV27 to TRBJ1-5, with TRBD1 identical over 9 bases. The junction had 12 bases not matched to a gene; V was cut back by 6 bases and J by 0 bases. The CDR3 loop spans 18 amino acids. Per germline, CDR1 MNHEY and CDR2 SMNVEV (reference sequence). The CDR3 bases are TGTGCCAGCAGCCGCCGGGGTGGACAGGGGAATAGCAATCAGCCCCAGCATTTT. It is translated as CASSRRGGQGNSNQPQHF.

This chain uses TRBV6-4 with TRBJ2-3, with TRBD2 matching over 9 bases. Germline V lookup: CDR1 MRHNA, CDR2 SNTAGT. V gave up 6 bases and J gave up 2 bases; unmatched junction bases: 6. The length of the CDR3 is 15 residues. The CDR3 DNA reads TGTGCCAGCAGAACCAGCGGGGGGTACACAGATACGCAGTATTTT. It is translated as CASRTSGGYTDTQYF.

The V call is TRBV18, the J call TRBJ2-7; the match to TRBD1 covers 10 bases. The V gene's germline CDR1 is KGHSH and CDR2 LQKENI. The V and J ends lost 3 bases and 6 bases, in that order; junction bases with no gene match: 8. The CDR3 has 15 residues. CDR3 nucleotides: TGTGCCAGCTCACCGGGACAGGGGTTCTCGCGCGAGCAGTACTTC. Its protein is CASSPGQGFSREQYF.

The chain links TRBV2 to TRBJ1-6, with 12 bases identical to TRBD1. Germline CDR1 SNHLY, CDR2 FYNNEI. CDR3 length: 13 residues. V trimming: 8 bases; J trimming: 9 bases; junction bases outside the gene matches: 2. CDR3 DNA sequence: TGTGCCAGCGGGGACAGGGGGCGTTCACCCCTCCACTTT. It encodes CASGDRGRSPLHF. Variable domain in full (rest from reference TRBV2 and TRBJ1-6): EPEVTQTPSHQVTQMGQEVILRCVPISNHLYFYWYRQILGQKVEFLVSFYNNEISEKSEIFDDQFSVERPDGSNFTLKIRSTKLEDSAMYFCASGDRGRSPLHFGNGTRLTVT.

CDR3 residues: CASTGTVTDTQYF. Here the CDR3 DNA reads TGTGCCAGCACCGGGACAGTCACAGATACGCAGTATTTT. This rearrangement joins TRBV6-5 to TRBJ2-3, with 7 positions matching TRBD1. Trimming removed 7 bases from V and 2 bases from J; junction bases left unmatched: 3. The germline V gene has CDR1 MNHEY and CDR2 SVGAGI. The CDR3 is 13 amino acids.

The rearrangement joins TRBV7-8 to TRBJ2-7; 8 nucleotides align to TRBD1. J gave up 2 bases and V 5 bases, and 8 bases lay outside the gene matches. Germline V CDR1 and CDR2: SGHVS, FQNEAQ. This CDR3 region has 15 residues. The CDR3 DNA follows: TGTGCCAGCAGCACTAGACAGGGGAGAGCCTACGAGCAGTACTTC. Protein: CASSTRQGRAYEQYF.

The rearrangement uses TRBV5-1 and TRBJ1-2; tentatively, D is TRBD1 (6 bases). This CDR3 is 15 amino acids long. V was pared by 5 bases and J by 0 bases, with 14 bases between. Germline CDR1 and CDR2: SGHRS and YFSETQ. The CDR3: CASRRTGGTNYGYTF. CDR3 in DNA: TGCGCCAGCAGAAGAACGGGGGGCACTAACTATGGCTACACCTTC.

The chain couples TRBV30 to TRBJ1-4; D gene unclear. Germline V gene lookup returns CDR1 GTSNPN and CDR2 SVGIG (reference sequence). The CDR3 loop spans 15 amino acids. With 8 bases removed from V and 6 bases from J, the gap between germline ends came to 22 bases. CDR3 residues: CALTYNNPADEKLFF. The CDR3 nucleotides are TGTGCCCTCACTTACAACAACCCGGCGGATGAAAAACTGTTTTTT.